This TCR beta chain was captured in a study of cytomegalovirus exposure and HLA in healthy donors. The PCR was carried out with 60 Vbeta primers and 13 Jbeta primers. Data came from immunoSEQ multiplex PCR; TCRdb stores just in-frame clones and leaves some out. The table records roughly 160,000 clones, around 80% of them present only once. CDR3 length: 14 residues. Germline values: CDR1 SGHTA, CDR2 FQGNSA. The germline V and J ends were trimmed by 2 bases and 2 bases, with 10 bases remaining between them. The rearrangement joins TRBV7-2 to TRBJ2-7; D is unresolved. This clonotype was sampled from a woman between 50 and 59 years old in good health and CMV-seropositive. The sequenced sample was PBMCs. The CDR3 DNA is TGTGCCAGCAGCTTAATTAACGGTCCCTACGAGCAGTACTTC. Its protein product is CASSLINGPYEQYF.